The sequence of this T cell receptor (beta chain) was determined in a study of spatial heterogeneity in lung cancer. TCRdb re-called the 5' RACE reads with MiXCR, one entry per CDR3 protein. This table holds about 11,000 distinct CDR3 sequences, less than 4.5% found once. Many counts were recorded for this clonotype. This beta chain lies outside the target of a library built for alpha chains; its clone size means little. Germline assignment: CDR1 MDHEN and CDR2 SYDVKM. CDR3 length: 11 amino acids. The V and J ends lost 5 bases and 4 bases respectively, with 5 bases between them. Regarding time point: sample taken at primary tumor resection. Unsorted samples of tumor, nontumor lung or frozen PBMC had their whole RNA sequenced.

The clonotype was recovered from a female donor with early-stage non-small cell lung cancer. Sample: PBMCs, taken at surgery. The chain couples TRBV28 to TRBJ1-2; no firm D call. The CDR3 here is CASSNSYGYTF. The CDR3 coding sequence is TGTGCCAGCAGTAACAGCTATGGCTACACCTTC.